This TCR beta chain was sequenced during a study of identical twins. CDR1 is ENHRY, CDR2 SYGVKD, per germline. The CDR3 totals 16 residues. Germline trimming cut 4 bases from V and 4 bases from J; bases unmatched to any gene: 13. TCRdb re-derived calls from the 5' RACE reads in MiXCR, one entry per CDR3 protein. Among 600,000 to 850,000 distinct CDR3 sequences listed, roughly 20% were seen once. Findings of the study overall: Models came in too low on out-of-frame TCR alpha sharing in monozygotic twins. Clonotypes of the beta chain that were abundant in cord blood carried fewer insertions (memory repertoires showed none).

This clonotype came up a few times. The antigen remains undetermined. Another study also made use of these data, one on T cells expressing NK-cell markers. That source adds: Leadership of the CD3+CD56-NKG2C+ fraction also belonged to these clonotypes in a handful of donors.

The sample taken for sequencing was PBMCs. The clonotype was recovered from a woman aged 18-29 years in good health. This sequence joins TRBV10-3 and TRBJ2-7; 7 bases line up with TRBD2. Written as DNA, the CDR3 is TGTGCCATCAGTGGCCTATCCGGGACTATGAGTTACGAGCAGTACTTC. It is translated as CAISGLSGTMSYEQYF.